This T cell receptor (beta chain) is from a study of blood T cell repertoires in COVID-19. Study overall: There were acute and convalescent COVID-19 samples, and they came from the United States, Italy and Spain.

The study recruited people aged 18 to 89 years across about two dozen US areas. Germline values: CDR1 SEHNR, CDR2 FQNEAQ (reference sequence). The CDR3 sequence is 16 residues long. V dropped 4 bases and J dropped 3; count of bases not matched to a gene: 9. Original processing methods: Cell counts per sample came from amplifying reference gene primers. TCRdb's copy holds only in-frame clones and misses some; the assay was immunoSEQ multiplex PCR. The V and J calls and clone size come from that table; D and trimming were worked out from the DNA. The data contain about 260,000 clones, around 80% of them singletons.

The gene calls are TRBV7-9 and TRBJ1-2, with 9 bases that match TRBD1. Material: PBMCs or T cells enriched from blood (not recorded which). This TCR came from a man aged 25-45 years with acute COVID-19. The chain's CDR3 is CASSSAGQGLHYGYTF. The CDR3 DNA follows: TGTGCCAGCAGCTCAGCGGGACAGGGCCTGCACTATGGCTACACCTTC.